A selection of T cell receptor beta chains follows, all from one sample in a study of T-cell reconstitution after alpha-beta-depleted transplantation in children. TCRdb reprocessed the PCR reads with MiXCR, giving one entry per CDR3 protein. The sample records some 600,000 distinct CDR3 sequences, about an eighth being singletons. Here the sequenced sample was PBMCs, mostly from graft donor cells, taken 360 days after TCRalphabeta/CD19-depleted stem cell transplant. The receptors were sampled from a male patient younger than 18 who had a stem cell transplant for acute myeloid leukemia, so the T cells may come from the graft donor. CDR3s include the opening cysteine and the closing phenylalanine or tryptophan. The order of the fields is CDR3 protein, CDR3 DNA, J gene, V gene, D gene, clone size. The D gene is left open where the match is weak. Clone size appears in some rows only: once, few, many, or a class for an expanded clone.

CDR3aa: CASSTRGSSYNSPLHF
CDR3nt: TGTGCCAGCAGCACTAGGGGTAGCTCCTATAATTCACCCCTCCACTTT
j_gene: TRBJ1-6
v_gene: TRBV28
d_gene: NA
abundance: many

CDR3aa: CSVRGSVYEQYF
CDR3nt: TGCAGCGTTCGGGGGAGCGTCTACGAGCAGTACTTC
j_gene: TRBJ2-7
v_gene: TRBV29-1
d_gene: NA
abundance: NA

CDR3aa: CASSQYSASSYNEQFF
CDR3nt: TGTGCCAGCAGCCAATACAGTGCCAGCTCCTACAATGAGCAGTTCTTC
j_gene: TRBJ2-1
v_gene: TRBV7-2
d_gene: NA
abundance: few

CDR3aa: CASSSKSPAAYNEQFF
CDR3nt: TGTGCCAGCAGCTCAAAGAGCCCTGCTGCCTACAATGAGCAGTTCTTC
j_gene: TRBJ2-1
v_gene: TRBV7-3
d_gene: NA
abundance: many

CDR3aa: CASSLGQGAENTEAFF
CDR3nt: TGCGCCAGCAGCTTGGGGCAGGGGGCTGAAAACACTGAAGCTTTCTTT
j_gene: TRBJ1-1
v_gene: TRBV5-1
d_gene: TRBD1
abundance: NA

CDR3aa: CSATVGQGGYGYTF
CDR3nt: TGCAGCGCTACGGTCGGACAGGGTGGCTATGGCTACACCTTC
j_gene: TRBJ1-2
v_gene: TRBV29-1
d_gene: TRBD1
abundance: many

CDR3aa: CASSPDRGGQETQYF
CDR3nt: TGTGCCAGCAGCCCGGACAGGGGGGGTCAAGAGACCCAGTACTTC
j_gene: TRBJ2-5
v_gene: TRBV7-3
d_gene: TRBD1
abundance: few

CDR3aa: CASSQGINTPGLPYEQYF
CDR3nt: TGTGCCAGCAGCCAAGGTATTAATACGCCGGGACTACCATACGAGCAGTACTTC
j_gene: TRBJ2-7
v_gene: TRBV14
d_gene: TRBD2
abundance: NA

CDR3aa: CAILAGYEQYF
CDR3nt: TGTGCCATTCTAGCGGGCTACGAGCAGTACTTC
j_gene: TRBJ2-7
v_gene: TRBV10-3
d_gene: TRBD2
abundance: many

CDR3aa: CASSPGPTTSGRHEQFF
CDR3nt: TGCGCCAGCAGCCCCGGGCCGACGACTAGCGGGAGACATGAGCAGTTCTTC
j_gene: TRBJ2-1
v_gene: TRBV4-3
d_gene: TRBD2
abundance: NA

CDR3aa: CASSYSGYSGFTGTEAFF
CDR3nt: TGTGCCAGCAGTTACTCGGGATATTCTGGATTTACGGGCACTGAAGCTTTCTTT
j_gene: TRBJ1-1
v_gene: TRBV6-5
d_gene: NA
abundance: NA

CDR3aa: CASSPRTGPYSPLHF
CDR3nt: TGTGCCAGCAGCCCTCGGACAGGGCCGTATTCACCCCTCCACTTT
j_gene: TRBJ1-6
v_gene: TRBV5-6
d_gene: TRBD1
abundance: few

CDR3aa: CASSPRRDSPLAKNIQYF
CDR3nt: TGTGCCAGCAGCCCTCGGAGGGATTCACCACTAGCCAAAAACATTCAGTACTTC
j_gene: TRBJ2-4
v_gene: TRBV9
d_gene: NA
abundance: few

CDR3aa: CASSLESLAGVYNEQFF
CDR3nt: TGTGCCAGCAGTTTAGAAAGCCTAGCGGGAGTCTACAATGAGCAGTTCTTC
j_gene: TRBJ2-1
v_gene: TRBV12-3/TRBV12-4
d_gene: TRBD2
abundance: NA

CDR3aa: CASKASLRGEQFF
CDR3nt: TGTGCCAGCAAGGCTTCTCTGAGGGGTGAGCAGTTCTTC
j_gene: TRBJ2-1
v_gene: TRBV6-2/TRBV6-3
d_gene: NA
abundance: NA

CDR3aa: CASSSLAGSINEQYF
CDR3nt: TGTGCCAGCAGCTCACTGGCCGGGAGTATCAACGAGCAGTACTTC
j_gene: TRBJ2-7
v_gene: TRBV5-6
d_gene: NA
abundance: NA

CDR3aa: CSARDQHPGASYNEQFF
CDR3nt: TGCAGTGCTAGAGATCAACACCCAGGGGCATCCTACAATGAGCAGTTCTTC
j_gene: TRBJ2-1
v_gene: TRBV20-1
d_gene: NA
abundance: NA

CDR3aa: CASSFGLAGTYNEQFF
CDR3nt: TGCGCCAGCAGCTTCGGGCTAGCGGGGACCTACAATGAGCAGTTCTTC
j_gene: TRBJ2-1
v_gene: TRBV5-1
d_gene: TRBD2
abundance: many

CDR3aa: CASSPASSYSYEQYF
CDR3nt: TGTGCCAGCAGCCCGGCTAGCTCTTATTCCTACGAGCAGTACTTC
j_gene: TRBJ2-7
v_gene: TRBV7-9
d_gene: NA
abundance: many

CDR3aa: CSAHLRGDRSYNEQFF
CDR3nt: TGCAGCGCCCATCTGAGGGGGGATAGGTCCTACAATGAGCAGTTCTTC
j_gene: TRBJ2-1
v_gene: TRBV29-1
d_gene: NA
abundance: few

CDR3aa: CASSPRTGSPRAGGRRAYNEQFF
CDR3nt: TGTGCCAGCAGTCCCAGGACAGGGAGCCCTAGGGCGGGAGGGCGACGGGCCTACAATGAGCAGTTCTTC
j_gene: TRBJ2-1
v_gene: TRBV6-5
d_gene: NA
abundance: few

CDR3aa: CASSFKNGYPNTEAFF
CDR3nt: TGTGCCAGCAGCTTCAAAAATGGGTACCCGAACACTGAAGCTTTCTTT
j_gene: TRBJ1-1
v_gene: TRBV7-4
d_gene: NA
abundance: NA

CDR3aa: CSAQYPGLANEQYF
CDR3nt: TGCAGTGCCCAATATCCGGGACTAGCGAACGAGCAGTACTTC
j_gene: TRBJ2-7
v_gene: TRBV20-1
d_gene: TRBD2
abundance: NA

CDR3aa: CASSLPPGLAGVPHNEQFF
CDR3nt: TGTGCCAGCAGTTTACCCCCGGGACTAGCGGGAGTTCCCCACAATGAGCAGTTCTTC
j_gene: TRBJ2-1
v_gene: TRBV28
d_gene: TRBD2
abundance: few

CDR3aa: CASRRLADIIQETQYF
CDR3nt: TGTGCCAGCAGACGACTAGCGGACATAATCCAAGAGACCCAGTACTTC
j_gene: TRBJ2-5
v_gene: TRBV11-2
d_gene: TRBD2
abundance: NA

CDR3aa: CASRTTSYEQYF
CDR3nt: TGTGCCAGCAGAACGACTAGCTACGAGCAGTACTTC
j_gene: TRBJ2-7
v_gene: TRBV6-2/TRBV6-3
d_gene: NA
abundance: NA

CDR3aa: CASPIRDFPYEQYF
CDR3nt: TGTGCCAGCCCTATCCGGGACTTTCCCTACGAGCAGTACTTC
j_gene: TRBJ2-7
v_gene: TRBV7-8
d_gene: NA
abundance: few

CDR3aa: CASSRSGSYQETQYF
CDR3nt: TGTGCCAGCAGCCGTAGCGGGAGCTACCAAGAGACCCAGTACTTC
j_gene: TRBJ2-5
v_gene: TRBV12-3/TRBV12-4
d_gene: TRBD2
abundance: NA

CDR3aa: CSVMDSNEQFF
CDR3nt: TGCAGCGTGATGGACAGCAATGAGCAGTTCTTC
j_gene: TRBJ2-1
v_gene: TRBV29-1
d_gene: NA
abundance: many

CDR3aa: CSARVAGGPPDTQYF
CDR3nt: TGCAGTGCTAGAGTGGCGGGGGGACCCCCAGATACGCAGTATTTT
j_gene: TRBJ2-3
v_gene: TRBV20-1
d_gene: TRBD2
abundance: many

CDR3aa: CASSPRDRVVGTEQFF
CDR3nt: TGTGCCAGCTCACCCCGGGACAGGGTGGTTGGAACTGAGCAGTTCTTC
j_gene: TRBJ2-1
v_gene: TRBV18
d_gene: TRBD1
abundance: NA

CDR3aa: CAWDSLGGTDTQYF
CDR3nt: TGTGCCTGGGACTCCCTCGGTGGCACAGATACGCAGTATTTT
j_gene: TRBJ2-3
v_gene: TRBV30
d_gene: NA
abundance: few

CDR3aa: CASTTTGGGRLAAYEQYF
CDR3nt: TGCGCCAGCACAACGACAGGGGGCGGAAGGCTAGCGGCCTACGAGCAGTACTTC
j_gene: TRBJ2-7
v_gene: TRBV5-1
d_gene: TRBD1
abundance: few

CDR3aa: CASSRGHEQYF
CDR3nt: TGTGCCAGCAGCCGCGGCCACGAGCAGTACTTC
j_gene: TRBJ2-7
v_gene: TRBV7-9
d_gene: NA
abundance: many

CDR3aa: CASTPWGVAGTDTQYF
CDR3nt: TGTGCCAGTACCCCGTGGGGAGTAGCTGGGACAGATACGCAGTATTTT
j_gene: TRBJ2-3
v_gene: TRBV19
d_gene: NA
abundance: few

CDR3aa: CASSLRSGPKQYF
CDR3nt: TGTGCCAGCAGCTTACGATCAGGGCCAAAGCAGTACTTC
j_gene: TRBJ2-7
v_gene: TRBV7-6
d_gene: NA
abundance: NA

CDR3aa: CSARLRGRVNEQFF
CDR3nt: TGCAGTGCTAGACTCAGGGGGCGAGTCAATGAGCAGTTCTTC
j_gene: TRBJ2-1
v_gene: TRBV20-1
d_gene: TRBD1
abundance: NA

CDR3aa: CASSFFGGQPQHF
CDR3nt: TGTGCCAGCAGTTTTTTCGGAGGTCAGCCCCAGCATTTT
j_gene: TRBJ1-5
v_gene: TRBV12-3/TRBV12-4
d_gene: NA
abundance: many

CDR3aa: CASSLAGLAGGYNEQFF
CDR3nt: TGTGCCAGCAGCTTGGCCGGGCTAGCGGGAGGATACAATGAGCAGTTCTTC
j_gene: TRBJ2-1
v_gene: TRBV5-5
d_gene: TRBD2
abundance: few

CDR3aa: CASSSRTRLASTDTQYF
CDR3nt: TGTGCCAGCAGCTCCCGTACGAGACTGGCCAGCACAGATACGCAGTATTTT
j_gene: TRBJ2-3
v_gene: TRBV7-9
d_gene: NA
abundance: few

CDR3aa: CASSARTGPGQPQHF
CDR3nt: TGCGCCAGCAGTGCCCGGACAGGTCCTGGTCAGCCCCAGCATTTT
j_gene: TRBJ1-5
v_gene: TRBV10-2
d_gene: TRBD1
abundance: NA

CDR3aa: CASSPDLSGRADEQYF
CDR3nt: TGTGCCAGCAGCCCCGACCTAAGCGGGAGGGCCGACGAGCAGTACTTC
j_gene: TRBJ2-7
v_gene: TRBV5-6
d_gene: TRBD2
abundance: NA

CDR3aa: CASSIRTSEQFF
CDR3nt: TGTGCCAGTAGTATAAGGACTAGCGAGCAGTTCTTC
j_gene: TRBJ2-1
v_gene: TRBV19
d_gene: TRBD2
abundance: few

CDR3aa: CAISPGTSAFSSYEQYF
CDR3nt: TGTGCCATCAGCCCCGGGACTAGCGCCTTTAGCTCCTACGAGCAGTACTTC
j_gene: TRBJ2-7
v_gene: TRBV10-3
d_gene: TRBD2
abundance: few

CDR3aa: CASSVEDRSYEQYF
CDR3nt: TGTGCCAGCAGCGTAGAGGACAGGTCCTACGAGCAGTACTTC
j_gene: TRBJ2-7
v_gene: TRBV9
d_gene: TRBD1
abundance: few

CDR3aa: CASSLAERGRSGEQFF
CDR3nt: TGTGCCAGCAGCTTGGCAGAGAGGGGGCGCAGCGGGGAGCAGTTCTTC
j_gene: TRBJ2-1
v_gene: TRBV5-6
d_gene: NA
abundance: few

CDR3aa: CASSSMGLAGYNEQFF
CDR3nt: TGTGCCAGCAGCTCGATGGGACTAGCGGGTTACAATGAGCAGTTCTTC
j_gene: TRBJ2-1
v_gene: TRBV7-9
d_gene: TRBD2
abundance: NA

CDR3aa: CASSYQVPNTGELFF
CDR3nt: TGCGCCAGCAGCTACCAGGTCCCGAACACCGGGGAGCTGTTTTTT
j_gene: TRBJ2-2
v_gene: TRBV5-1
d_gene: NA
abundance: few

CDR3aa: CSASTGWTGYGYTF
CDR3nt: TGCAGTGCTAGCACCGGGTGGACAGGCTATGGCTACACCTTC
j_gene: TRBJ1-2
v_gene: TRBV20-1
d_gene: TRBD1
abundance: many

CDR3aa: CASSQVAGNTEAFF
CDR3nt: TGCGCCAGCAGCCAAGTTGCGGGCAACACTGAAGCTTTCTTT
j_gene: TRBJ1-1
v_gene: TRBV4-3
d_gene: NA
abundance: NA

CDR3aa: CASRKYRGFYEQYF
CDR3nt: TGTGCCAGCAGGAAATACAGGGGGTTCTACGAGCAGTACTTC
j_gene: TRBJ2-7
v_gene: TRBV7-2
d_gene: TRBD1
abundance: many

CDR3aa: CASSQEMEGGPSRETQYF
CDR3nt: TGTGCCAGCAGCCAAGAGATGGAGGGAGGGCCCTCGCGGGAGACCCAGTACTTC
j_gene: TRBJ2-5
v_gene: TRBV3-1
d_gene: TRBD2
abundance: once